Shown below are 21 T cell receptor beta chains from a single sample sequenced in a study of regulatory T cells in long-lasting Graves disease. Investigators prepared the TCR beta libraries by applying iRepertoire HTBI primers and Arm-PCR of CDR3 regions. In TCRdb, the multiplex PCR reads were re-called with MiXCR into one record per CDR3 protein. The sample has about 620,000 distinct CDR3 sequences, around 15% seen once. Noted time point: newly diagnosed GD, antithyroid drugs for less than 3 months. The TCR library used RNA extracted from PBMCs. This same sample was also part of a study on T cells in Graves' hyperthyroidism and ophthalmopathy.

The input for sequencing was peripheral blood mononuclear cells (PBMCs), taken at new diagnosis, from a patient treated with antithyroid drugs. The receptors come from a woman younger than 45 with Graves disease.

There are a few counts of this clonotype. The chain recombines TRBV5-1 with TRBJ2-4, with TRBD1 matching over 10 bases. This CDR3 is built from 17 residues. Trimming at V came to 1 base and at J to 6 bases, leaving 10 bases not matched to a gene. CDR1 SGHRS and CDR2 YFSETQ come from the germline V gene. CDR3 sequence: CASSLSGTGEKRNIQYF. CDR3 DNA sequence: TGCGCCAGCAGCTTGTCCGGGACAGGGGAAAAAAGAAACATTCAGTACTTC.

This clonotype appeared once. This chain joins TRBV11-2 and TRBJ2-3, with a tentative D call TRBD2 (5 bases). The germline V gene has CDR1 SGHAT and CDR2 FQNNGV. The CDR3 runs 15 residues. Trimming removed 0 bases at V and 3 bases at J, with 10 bases between. CDR3 region: CASSLDRPGTDTQYF. CDR3 nucleotide sequence: TGTGCCAGCAGCTTAGATCGGCCGGGGACAGATACGCAGTATTTT.

There are many counts of this clonotype. V gene TRBV20-1 combines with J gene TRBJ2-7; TRBD2 agrees at 11 bases. The CDR3 spans 15 residues. Germline lookup yields CDR1 DFQATT and CDR2 SNEGSKA (reference sequence). With 0 bases clipped from V and 5 bases from J, the junction kept 6 bases outside the gene matches. CDR3 protein: CSARELAGAPHEQYF. The CDR3 coding sequence is TGCAGTGCTAGAGAACTAGCGGGAGCCCCCCACGAGCAGTACTTC.

This clonotype has more than one count but fewer than ten. V gene TRBV7-9 combines with J gene TRBJ1-4; D gene ambiguous. Trimming stripped 6 bases from V and 5 bases from J, with 13 bases between. Germline V gene lookup returns CDR1 SEHNR and CDR2 FQNEAQ (reference sequence). The CDR3 is 14 residues long. CDR3 sequence (DNA): TGTGCCAGCAGAGCCCCCGGTATGAATGAAAAACTGTTTTTT. This codes for CASRAPGMNEKLFF.

This clonotype has just a few counts. The CDR3 loop is CASSVDPSIQYF. In nucleotides, the CDR3 is TGTGCCAGCAGCGTGGACCCGTCTATTCAGTACTTC. The V gene is TRBV7-9, the J gene TRBJ2-4; D is undetermined. This CDR3 is 12 amino acids long. Germline-derived CDR1 and CDR2 are SEHNR and FQNEAQ (reference sequence). The V gene lost 5 bases and the J gene lost 10 bases, with 12 bases spanning the gap.

The rearrangement links TRBV12-3 or TRBV12-4 to TRBJ2-6; D gene ambiguous. Deletions cut 5 bases from V and 0 bases from J, with 14 bases between. This CDR3 spans 17 amino acids. CDR3 region: CASSHQDSYSGANVLTF. In DNA, the CDR3 is TGTGCCAGCAGTCACCAGGATAGTTACTCTGGGGCCAACGTCCTGACTTTC.

Many counts were recorded for this clonotype. The V gene is TRBV3-1, the J gene TRBJ1-5, with a possible D match to TRBD1 (6 bases). V shed 0 bases and J shed 7 bases, with 16 bases lying between them. Per germline, CDR1 LGHDT and CDR2 YNNKEL (reference sequence). CDR3 size: 16 residues. In DNA form, the CDR3 reads TGTGCCAGCAGCCAAGATCCGGCAGGGGAAAGACAGCCCCAGCATTTT. Its translation is CASSQDPAGERQPQHF. Drawing the rest from reference TRBV3-1 and TRBJ1-5, the complete variable domain is DTAVSQTPKYLVTQMGNDKSIKCEQNLGHDTMYWYKQDSKKFLKIMFSYNNKELIINETVPNRFSPKSPDKAHLNLHINSLELGDSAVYFCASSQDPAGERQPQHFGDGTRLSIL.

This clonotype was recorded at least ten times. This rearrangement joins TRBV6-1 to TRBJ1-5; maybe TRBD1 (5 bases). The length of the CDR3 is 18 residues. V was trimmed by 6 bases and J by 1 base, leaving 22 bases between them. Germline loops: CDR1 MNHNS, CDR2 SASEGT. The CDR3 loop is CASRPYIGNQGSNQPQHF. CDR3 in DNA: TGTGCCAGCAGACCCTACATTGGGAATCAGGGAAGCAATCAGCCCCAGCATTTT.

V is TRBV29-1 and J is TRBJ1-2; 8 nucleotides align to TRBD1. The V gene's germline CDR1 is SQVTM and CDR2 ANQGSEA. CDR3 length equals 13 residues. The ends lost 6 bases at V and 4 bases at J; junction bases unmatched: 7. As DNA, the CDR3 is TGCAGCGTGGCAGGGGGCGCATCCTATGGCTACACCTTC. This codes for CSVAGGASYGYTF.

This clonotype was seen ten or more times. V usage is TRBV28 and J usage is TRBJ2-7; D possibly matches TRBD1 or TRBD2 (5 bases each). V lost 3 bases, J lost 4 bases, and 13 bases lay in between. The CDR3 length is 14 residues. The germline V gene has CDR1 MDHEN and CDR2 SYDVKM. CDR3 sequence: CASSFTGALYEQYF. The CDR3 DNA reads TGTGCCAGCAGTTTCACCGGGGCTTTATACGAGCAGTACTTC. Drawing the rest from reference TRBV28 and TRBJ2-7, the complete variable domain is DVKVTQSSRYLVKRTGEKVFLECVQDMDHENMFWYRQDPGLGLRLIYFSYDVKMKEKGDIPEGYSVSREKKERFSLILESASTNQTSMYLCASSFTGALYEQYFGPGTRLTVT.

On this clonotype: This may arise from a read error, as a much more abundant clone is one base away. This rearrangement joins TRBV6-1 to TRBJ1-2; 7 bases match TRBD1. Germline-derived CDR1 and CDR2 are MNHNS and SASEGT. The CDR3 has 14 residues. V shed 3 bases and J 2 bases; nucleotides not matched to a gene: 3. The CDR3 reads CASSDQQGNYGYTF. The CDR3 coding sequence is TGTGCCAGCAGTGATCAACAGGGGAACTATGGCTACACCTTC.

The chain couples TRBV14 to TRBJ1-2; the D gene is possibly TRBD1 (5 bases). This CDR3 is built from 18 residues. Germline V gene lookup returns CDR1 SGHDN and CDR2 FVKESK. V dropped 4 bases and J dropped 0 bases, with 21 bases sitting between them. For the CDR3, the DNA is TGTGCCAGCAGCCTACGAACGGGACGGTGTACATCTAACTATGGCTACACCTTC. Translating it yields CASSLRTGRCTSNYGYTF.

This clonotype was picked up many times. The rearrangement joins TRBV6-2 or TRBV6-3 to TRBJ1-2, with 7 bases that match TRBD1. Unmatched junction bases numbered 4, after V lost 7 bases and J lost 2 bases. CDR1 and CDR2 from the germline V gene are MNHEY and SVGEGT. The CDR3 length is 13 residues. Written as DNA, the CDR3 is TGTGCCAGCACCTTGGGACAGAACTATGGCTACACCTTC. Its translation: CASTLGQNYGYTF.

A note on this clonotype: A far larger clone is only one base removed, so a read error is likely. The chain employs TRBV7-9 and TRBJ2-1; 8 bases fit TRBD1. Germline assignment: CDR1 SEHNR and CDR2 FQNEAQ (reference sequence). V trimming: 3 bases; J trimming: 13 bases; junction bases outside the gene matches: 5. There are 12 residues in the CDR3. CDR3 amino acids: CASSLTGETQFF. Written as DNA, the CDR3 is TGTGCCAGCAGCTTGACAGGGGAGACCCAGTTCTTC.

Ten or more counts support this clonotype. This rearrangement joins TRBV6-9 to TRBJ1-5; D unclear. CDR1 is MNHGY, CDR2 SVAAGI, per germline. With 3 bases removed from V and 8 bases from J, the gap between germline ends came to 14 bases. CDR3 length equals 14 residues. The chain's CDR3 is CASSYRRFYEPQHF. CDR3 bases: TGTGCCAGCAGTTACCGAAGGTTCTATGAGCCCCAGCATTTT.

This clonotype was detected many times. The chain combines TRBV7-9 with TRBJ2-1, with no clear D. This CDR3 is built from 14 residues. Germline V gene data show CDR1 as SEHNR and CDR2 as FQNEAQ (reference sequence). Trimming left V 7 bases short and J 1 base short, with 11 bases between. The CDR3 coding sequence is TGTGCCAGCAAGGGCGGCAAATCCTACAATGAGCAGTTCTTC. Amino acids: CASKGGKSYNEQFF.

As for this clonotype: This sequence is one base from a far larger clone and is likely a read error. The genes are TRBV5-5 and TRBJ2-7, with TRBD1 matching 7 bases. Losses at the gene ends were 4 bases for V and 2 bases for J; bases not matched to a gene: 3. Per germline, CDR1 SGHKS and CDR2 YYEKEE (reference sequence). The CDR3 runs to 13 residues. This CDR3 reads CASSRQGPYEQYF. CDR3 DNA: TGTGCCAGCAGCCGACAGGGCCCCTACGAGCAGTACTTC.

This clonotype was recorded at least ten times. This chain connects TRBV10-3 to TRBJ2-3; weak D call: TRBD2 (5 bases). The CDR3 has 14 amino acids. CDR1 ENHRY and CDR2 SYGVKD come from the germline V gene. V gave up 0 bases and J gave up 6 bases, with 10 bases separating them. This CDR3 reads CAISESGGLDTQYF. CDR3 bases: TGTGCCATCAGTGAGTCAGGAGGTCTTGATACGCAGTATTTT.

The genes are TRBV28 and TRBJ2-1; 11 nucleotides line up with TRBD2. J was trimmed by 3 bases and V by 7 bases; bases with no gene match: 11. The V gene's germline CDR1 is MDHEN and CDR2 SYDVKM. The CDR3 runs to 17 residues. The CDR3 sequence is CASNGLAGGKNYNEQFF. The CDR3 nucleotides are TGTGCCAGCAATGGCCTAGCGGGAGGAAAGAACTACAATGAGCAGTTCTTC.

The chain carries TRBV2 and TRBJ2-6; D might be TRBD1 (6 bases). This CDR3 has 17 amino acids. CDR1 is SNHLY, CDR2 FYNNEI, per germline. Trimming removed 5 bases from V and 0 bases from J, with 14 bases in between. In nucleotides, the CDR3 is TGTGCCAGCAGTTTAGGACAGATCCTCTCTGGGGCCAACGTCCTGACTTTC. Its protein product is CASSLGQILSGANVLTF.

There are a few counts of this clonotype. The chain recombines TRBV19 with TRBJ2-7, with D perhaps matching TRBD2 (7 bases). The CDR3 is made up of 15 amino acids. The V end lost 6 bases, the J end lost 2 bases, and 17 bases lay between the germline ends. CDR1 LNHDA and CDR2 SQIVND come from the germline V gene (reference sequence). This CDR3 reads CASRQRGGRAYEQYF. DNA for the CDR3: TGTGCCAGTAGGCAGAGGGGGGGCCGAGCCTACGAGCAGTACTTC.